The T cell receptor (beta chain) under discussion was sequenced for a study of blood T cells in healthy people across ages (dated by TCRdb to between 2015 and 2016). Regarding the study in general: Template switching captured roughly one uniquely barcoded TCR beta cDNA molecule per two T cells in model experiments. The study analyzed two additional independent replicas of 1 million unique cDNA reads from the same blood draw for two donors, one aged 18 to 30 and one aged 80 or older. The study measured age-related changes in TCR beta repertoire diversity using deep sequencing normalized with unique cDNA molecular identifiers. Four age groups were formed from the donors: young (average about 15 years), middle-aged (approximately 40), aged (roughly 59) and long-lived (around 80). Donors of different ages were randomly distributed across sequencing lanes to avoid experimental bias. Study-wide conclusions, independent of this receptor: The percentage of naive T cells measured by flow cytometry correlated strongly with observed TCR beta diversity. The long-lived group showed more naive CD4+ T cells, fewer expanded clones and increased TCR diversity than the aged group, suggesting age selection. As age increased, observed TCR beta diversity per million T cells dropped in a roughly linear way, and a significant reduction was already evident by age 40. Bulk unsorted PBMC profiling prevented conclusive comparison of naive and antigen-experienced compartments. Because the CMV infection status of the donors was unknown, age-related changes in expanded clonotypes may potentially have been confounded. Total diversity estimates from one million sequenced T cells were considered lower bounds and underestimates.

The roughly 39 donors, aged 6 to 90 years, were systemically healthy Caucasian individuals from Russia. Each donor gave 8 to 10 milliliters of peripheral blood, drawn into EDTA-treated Vacutainer tubes. Ficoll-Paque density-gradient centrifugation was used to isolate PBMCs, with at least 7 million obtained per sample. Total RNA was extracted from PBMCs with Trizol reagent, with at least 5 micrograms obtained per sample. Naive CD45RAhigh/CD27high T cell percentages were measured by flow cytometry on a PBMC aliquot from every donor. This clonotype was found a few times. Which antigen it targets is not known. Within one base of it there is no much larger clone, and no base qualities were kept. Library method: 5' RACE. Sequenced using an Illumina HiSeq 2500. A second PCR of about 7 to 12 cycles was run with a J-beta primer mix and a sample-barcoded 5' primer. A template-switch 5' adaptor carrying 12 random nucleotides introduced a unique molecular identifier onto each TCR beta cDNA molecule. Each sample yielded at least 2.5 million CDR3-containing paired-end reads. The Mint cDNA synthesis kit, primed by a TRBC-specific oligonucleotide, was used to synthesize first-strand cDNA from all RNA. Following uracil-DNA glycosylase treatment, a first 18-cycle PCR with universal primers M1SS and BC2_uni_R was performed on all cDNA. The original methods were these. Each sample was normalized by randomly selecting 1 million high-quality reads, each carrying a distinct molecular identifier. Instead of being binned into consensus sequences, reads with shared molecular identifiers were discarded. MiTCR, set to a Q25 quality threshold and the strictest error-elimination algorithm, was used for CDR3 identification, clonotype clustering and error correction. Lower-bound total TCR beta diversity was estimated with a nonparametric unseen species model using Euler transformation. The raw public data were reprocessed by TCRdb itself: fastp quality trimming at Q25, MiXCR clonotype calling, in-frame beta chains only. Rows are combined by CDR3 protein, so each entry shows the most common genes and DNA. Here the V and J calls rest on TCRdb's processing, not on the authors' analysis. Recorded for this sample are 800,000 to 950,000 distinct CDR3 sequences; about 48% of them occurred a single time. Over 10% of the sample is held by the ten biggest clonotypes.

According to the germline V gene, CDR1 reads SQVTM and CDR2 reads ANQGSEA. For this chain, trimming is 2 bases at the V end and 4 bases at the J end, and the number of junction bases without a gene match is 6. Counted from cysteine to phenylalanine, this CDR3 has 15 amino acids. The entry retains the CDR3 DNA only, 45 bases that are in frame from base 1. This TCR came from a man aged 25 to 40 in good health. The sequenced material came from blood. The chain joins TRBV29-1 to TRBJ2-1; TRBD2 matches 9 bases in the middle. This receptor has the CDR3 CSVEIGGGAYNEQFF. The sequence in DNA is TGCAGCGTTGAAATTGGCGGGGGGGCTTACAATGAGCAGTTCTTC.